This entry describes one T cell receptor (beta chain). Antigen unknown. Primers for the PCR totalled 60 Vbeta and 13 Jbeta. Sequenced by immunoSEQ multiplex PCR; TCRdb stores in-frame clones only, minus some. The sample has approximately 190,000 clones; 70% are singletons. The sample originates from a study of cytomegalovirus exposure and HLA in healthy donors. The study, taken as a whole, reports: Three chains linked to CMV were shown in vitro to be specific for CMV antigens. Researchers catalogued about 160 TCR beta chains as cytomegalovirus-associated.

In germline, CDR1 is LNHDA, CDR2 SQIVND (reference sequence). The CDR3 has 16 residues. The V and J ends lost 1 base and 0 bases respectively, with 11 bases between them. The sequenced sample was PBMCs. This chain joins TRBV19 and TRBJ2-3; D is possibly TRBD1 (6 bases). This receptor was taken from a middle-aged man in good health and CMV-seropositive. For the CDR3, the DNA is TGTGCCAGTAGTATAGGGGCAGGGGCAAGCACAGATACGCAGTATTTT. Its protein product is CASSIGAGASTDTQYF.